This record looks at one T cell receptor beta chain sequence and its context. This entry belongs to a study of T cell responses to AZD1222 COVID-19 vaccine. The data were produced by immunoSEQ multiplex PCR, yet TCRdb's version contains in-frame clones alone and is incomplete. The table records 150,000 to 180,000 clones, over 70% of them present only once. V gave up 6 bases and J gave up 4 bases; unmatched junction bases: 12. Germline V gene data show CDR1 as LNHDA and CDR2 as SQIVND (reference sequence). The CDR3 is 16 residues long. Sequenced material: peripheral blood, taken 28 days after the second AZD1222 dose. This clonotype was obtained from an adult who received the AZD1222 COVID-19 vaccine. The V and J genes are TRBV19 and TRBJ2-7; the match to TRBD2 covers 10 bases. CDR3 nucleotide sequence: TGTGCCAGTAGGACGGGAGGGGCTAGCGGGAGTTACGAGCAGTACTTC. It is translated as CASRTGGASGSYEQYF.